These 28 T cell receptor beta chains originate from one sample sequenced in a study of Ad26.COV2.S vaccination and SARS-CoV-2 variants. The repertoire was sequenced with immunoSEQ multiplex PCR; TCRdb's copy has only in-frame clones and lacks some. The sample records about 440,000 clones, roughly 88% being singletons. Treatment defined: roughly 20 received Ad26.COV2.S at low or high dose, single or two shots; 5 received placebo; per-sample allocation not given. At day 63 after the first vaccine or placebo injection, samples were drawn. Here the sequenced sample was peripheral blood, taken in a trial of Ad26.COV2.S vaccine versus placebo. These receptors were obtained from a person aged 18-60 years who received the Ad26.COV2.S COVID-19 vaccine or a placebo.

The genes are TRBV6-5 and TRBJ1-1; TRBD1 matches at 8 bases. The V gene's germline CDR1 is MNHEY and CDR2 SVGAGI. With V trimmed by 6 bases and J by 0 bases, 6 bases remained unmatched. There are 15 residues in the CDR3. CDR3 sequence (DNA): TGTGCCAGCAGGCGACCGGGACAGGTGAACACTGAAGCTTTCTTT. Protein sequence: CASRRPGQVNTEAFF.

CDR3 amino acids: CSVGGTGEADTQYF. The CDR3 nucleotides read TGCAGCGTTGGAGGGACAGGGGAGGCAGATACGCAGTATTTT. The chain carries TRBV29-1 and TRBJ2-3; 10 positions match TRBD1. V was pared by 4 bases and J by 4 bases, with 5 bases of the junction left unmatched. The CDR3 runs to 14 residues. From germline, CDR1 is SQVTM and CDR2 ANQGSEA.

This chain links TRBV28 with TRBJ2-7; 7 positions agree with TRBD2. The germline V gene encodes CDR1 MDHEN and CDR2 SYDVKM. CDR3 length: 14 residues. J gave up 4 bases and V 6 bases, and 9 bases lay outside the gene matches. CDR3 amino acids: CASSPNGRNYEQYF. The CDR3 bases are TGTGCCAGCAGCCCAAACGGGAGGAATTACGAGCAGTACTTC.

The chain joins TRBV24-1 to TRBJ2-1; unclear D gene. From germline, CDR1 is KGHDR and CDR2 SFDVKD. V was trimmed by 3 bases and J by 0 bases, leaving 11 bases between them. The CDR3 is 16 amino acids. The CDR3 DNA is TGTGCCACCAGTGATCCGAGCCCTAGCTCCTACAATGAGCAGTTCTTC. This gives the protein CATSDPSPSSYNEQFF.

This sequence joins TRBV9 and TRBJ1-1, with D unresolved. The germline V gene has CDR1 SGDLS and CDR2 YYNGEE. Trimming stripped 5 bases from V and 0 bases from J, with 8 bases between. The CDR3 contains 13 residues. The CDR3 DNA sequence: TGTGCCAGCAGTGCTACAGTGAACACTGAAGCTTTCTTT. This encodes CASSATVNTEAFF.

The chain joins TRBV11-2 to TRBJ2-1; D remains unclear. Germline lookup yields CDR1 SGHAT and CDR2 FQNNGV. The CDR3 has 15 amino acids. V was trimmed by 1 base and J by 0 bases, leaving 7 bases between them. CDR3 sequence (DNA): TGTGCCAGCAGCTTAGGTAGGAGCTCCTACAATGAGCAGTTCTTC. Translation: CASSLGRSSYNEQFF.

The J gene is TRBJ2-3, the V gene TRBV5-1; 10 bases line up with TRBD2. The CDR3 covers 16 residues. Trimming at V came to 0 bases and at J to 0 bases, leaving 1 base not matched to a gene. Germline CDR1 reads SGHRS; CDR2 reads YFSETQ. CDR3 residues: CASSLGTSGSTDTQYF. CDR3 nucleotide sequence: TGCGCCAGCAGCTTGGGGACTAGCGGAAGCACAGATACGCAGTATTTT.

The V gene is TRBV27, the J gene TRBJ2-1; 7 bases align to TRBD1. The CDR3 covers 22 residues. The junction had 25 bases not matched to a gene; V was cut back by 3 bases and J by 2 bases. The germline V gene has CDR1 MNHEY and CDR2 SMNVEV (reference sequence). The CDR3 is CASSFLYIPLHDYRGTYNEQFF. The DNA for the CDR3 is TGTGCCAGCAGTTTCCTTTATATCCCTCTCCACGACTACAGGGGAACCTACAATGAGCAGTTCTTC.

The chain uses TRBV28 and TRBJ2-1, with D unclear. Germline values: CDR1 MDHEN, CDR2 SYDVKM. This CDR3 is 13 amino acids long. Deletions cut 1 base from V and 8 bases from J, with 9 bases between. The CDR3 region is CASSLSRGYEQFF. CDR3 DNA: TGTGCCAGCAGTTTATCCCGAGGATATGAGCAGTTCTTC.

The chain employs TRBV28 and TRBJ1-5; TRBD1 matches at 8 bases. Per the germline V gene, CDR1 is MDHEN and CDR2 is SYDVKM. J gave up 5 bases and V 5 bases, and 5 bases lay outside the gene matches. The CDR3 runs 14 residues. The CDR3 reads CASSTTGGYQPQHF. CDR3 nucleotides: TGTGCCAGCAGTACAACAGGGGGTTATCAGCCCCAGCATTTT.

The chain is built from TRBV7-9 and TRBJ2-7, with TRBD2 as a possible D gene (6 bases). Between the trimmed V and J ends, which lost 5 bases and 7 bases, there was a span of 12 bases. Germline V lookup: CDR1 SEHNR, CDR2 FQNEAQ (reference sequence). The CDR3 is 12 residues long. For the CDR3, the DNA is TGTGCCAGCAGCCCGGACTATAGTGAGCAGTACTTC. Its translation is CASSPDYSEQYF.

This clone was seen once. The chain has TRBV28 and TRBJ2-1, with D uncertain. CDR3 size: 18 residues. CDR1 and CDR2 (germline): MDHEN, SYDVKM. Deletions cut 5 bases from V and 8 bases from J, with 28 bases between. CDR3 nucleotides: TGTGCCAGCAGTCCCTTGTCGGATCTGGCAGGCGCAATCGATGAGCAGTTCTTC. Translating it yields CASSPLSDLAGAIDEQFF.

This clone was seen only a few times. CDR3 region: CATQLAGGGAYNEQFF. CDR3 nucleotide sequence: TGTGCCACCCAACTAGCGGGAGGTGGGGCCTACAATGAGCAGTTCTTC. V usage is TRBV19 and J usage is TRBJ2-1, with 12 nucleotides matching TRBD2. The CDR3 runs 16 residues. Germline V gene lookup returns CDR1 LNHDA and CDR2 SQIVND (reference sequence). V lost 10 bases, J lost 2 bases, and 9 bases stayed unmatched.

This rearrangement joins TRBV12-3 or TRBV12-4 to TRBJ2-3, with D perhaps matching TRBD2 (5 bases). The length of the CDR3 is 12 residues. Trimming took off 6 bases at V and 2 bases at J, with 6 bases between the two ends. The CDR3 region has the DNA TGTGCCAGCAGCCGGGACACAGATACGCAGTATTTT. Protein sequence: CASSRDTDTQYF.

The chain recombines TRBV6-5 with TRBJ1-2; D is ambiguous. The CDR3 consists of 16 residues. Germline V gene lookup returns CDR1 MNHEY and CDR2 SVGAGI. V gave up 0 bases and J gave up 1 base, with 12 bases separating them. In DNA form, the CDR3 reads TGTGCCAGCAGTTACTCGAACGCAGGATTTAACTATGGCTACACCTTC. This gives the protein CASSYSNAGFNYGYTF.

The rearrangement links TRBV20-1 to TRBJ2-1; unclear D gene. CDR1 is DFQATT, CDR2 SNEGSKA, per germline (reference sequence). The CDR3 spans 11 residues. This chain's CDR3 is CGGFSYNEQFF. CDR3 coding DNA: TGCGGTGGCTTCTCCTACAATGAGCAGTTCTTC.

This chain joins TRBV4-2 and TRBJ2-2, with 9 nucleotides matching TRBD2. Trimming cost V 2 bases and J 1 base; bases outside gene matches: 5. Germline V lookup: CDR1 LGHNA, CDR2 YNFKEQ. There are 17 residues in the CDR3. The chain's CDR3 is CASSQKTSGKNTGELFF. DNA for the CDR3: TGTGCCAGCAGCCAAAAGACTAGCGGAAAGAACACCGGGGAGCTGTTTTTT.

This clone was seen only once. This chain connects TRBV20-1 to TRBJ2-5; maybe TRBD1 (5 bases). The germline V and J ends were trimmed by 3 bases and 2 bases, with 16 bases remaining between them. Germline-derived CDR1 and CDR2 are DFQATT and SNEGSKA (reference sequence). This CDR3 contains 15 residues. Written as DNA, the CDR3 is TGCAGTGCTAGTTGGGGCGTCGGAGCACAAGAGACCCAGTACTTC. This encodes CSASWGVGAQETQYF.

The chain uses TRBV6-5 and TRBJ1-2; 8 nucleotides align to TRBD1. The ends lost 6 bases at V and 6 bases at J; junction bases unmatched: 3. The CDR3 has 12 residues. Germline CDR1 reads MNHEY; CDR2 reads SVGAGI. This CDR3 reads CASRGQGHGYTF. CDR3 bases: TGTGCCAGCAGAGGACAGGGACATGGCTACACCTTC.

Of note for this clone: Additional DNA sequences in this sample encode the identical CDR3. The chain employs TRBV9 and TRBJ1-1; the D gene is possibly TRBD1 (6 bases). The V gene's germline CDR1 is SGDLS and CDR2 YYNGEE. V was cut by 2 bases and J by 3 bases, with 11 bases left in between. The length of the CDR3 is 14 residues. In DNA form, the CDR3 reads TGTGCCAGCAGCGTGGCACCAGGGGACACTGAAGCTTTCTTT. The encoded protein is CASSVAPGDTEAFF.

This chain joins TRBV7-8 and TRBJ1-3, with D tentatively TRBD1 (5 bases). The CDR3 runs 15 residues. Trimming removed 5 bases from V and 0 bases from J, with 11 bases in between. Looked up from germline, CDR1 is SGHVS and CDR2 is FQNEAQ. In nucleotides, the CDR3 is TGTGCCAGCAGCCCACGTGGGGGCTCTGGAAACACCATATATTTT. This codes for CASSPRGGSGNTIYF.

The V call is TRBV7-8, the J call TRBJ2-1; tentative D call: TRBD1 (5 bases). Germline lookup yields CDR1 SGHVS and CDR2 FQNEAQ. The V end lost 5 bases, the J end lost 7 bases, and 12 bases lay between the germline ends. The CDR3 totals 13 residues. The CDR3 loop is CASSISRDNEQFF. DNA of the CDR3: TGTGCCAGCAGCATCTCCAGGGATAATGAGCAGTTCTTC.

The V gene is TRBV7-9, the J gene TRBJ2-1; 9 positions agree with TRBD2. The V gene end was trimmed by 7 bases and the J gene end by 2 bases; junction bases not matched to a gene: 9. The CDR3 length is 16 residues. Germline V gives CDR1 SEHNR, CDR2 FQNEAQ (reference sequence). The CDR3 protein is CASIRPLAGAYNEQFF. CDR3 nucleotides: TGTGCCAGCATCAGGCCCTTAGCGGGAGCCTACAATGAGCAGTTCTTC.

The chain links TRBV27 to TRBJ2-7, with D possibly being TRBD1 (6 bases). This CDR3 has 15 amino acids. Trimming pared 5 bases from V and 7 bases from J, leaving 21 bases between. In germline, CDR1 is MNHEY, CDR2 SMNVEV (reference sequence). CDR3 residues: CASSARGGQAREQYF. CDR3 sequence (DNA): TGTGCCAGCAGTGCCAGAGGGGGTCAGGCGAGGGAGCAGTACTTC.

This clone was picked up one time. The CDR3, as DNA: TGTGCCAGCAGCCAAGATGTAGCGGGAGCTTACAATGAGCAGTTCTTC. This gives the protein CASSQDVAGAYNEQFF. V usage is TRBV14 and J usage is TRBJ2-1, with TRBD2 matching over 9 bases. Germline V gives CDR1 SGHDN, CDR2 FVKESK. This CDR3 comprises 16 residues. Trimming cost V 0 bases and J 4 bases; bases outside gene matches: 4. Filled out from reference TRBV14 and TRBJ2-1, the complete variable domain reads EAGVTQFPSHSVIEKGQTVTLRCDPISGHDNLYWYRRVMGKEIKFLLHFVKESKQDESGMPNNRFLAERTGGTYSTLKVQPAELEDSGVYFCASSQDVAGAYNEQFFGPGTRLTVL.

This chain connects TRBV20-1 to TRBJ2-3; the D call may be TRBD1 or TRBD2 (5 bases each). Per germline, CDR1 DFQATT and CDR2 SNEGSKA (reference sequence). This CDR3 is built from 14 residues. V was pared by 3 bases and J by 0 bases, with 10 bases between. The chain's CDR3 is CSASGGASTDTQYF. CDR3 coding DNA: TGCAGTGCTAGTGGGGGTGCTAGCACAGATACGCAGTATTTT.

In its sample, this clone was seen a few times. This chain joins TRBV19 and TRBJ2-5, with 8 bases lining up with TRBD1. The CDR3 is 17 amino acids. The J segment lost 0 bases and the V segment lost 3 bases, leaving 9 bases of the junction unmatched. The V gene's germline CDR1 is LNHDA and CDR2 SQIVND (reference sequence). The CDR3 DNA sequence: TGTGCCAGTAGTATTAGACCAGGACAGGGCTACCAAGAGACCCAGTACTTC. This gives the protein CASSIRPGQGYQETQYF.

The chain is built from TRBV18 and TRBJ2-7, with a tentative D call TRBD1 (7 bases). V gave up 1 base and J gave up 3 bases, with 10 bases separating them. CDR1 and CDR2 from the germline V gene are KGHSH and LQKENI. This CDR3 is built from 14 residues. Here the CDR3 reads CASSPRGDSYEQYF. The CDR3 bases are TGTGCCAGCTCACCACGGGGGGACAGCTACGAGCAGTACTTC.